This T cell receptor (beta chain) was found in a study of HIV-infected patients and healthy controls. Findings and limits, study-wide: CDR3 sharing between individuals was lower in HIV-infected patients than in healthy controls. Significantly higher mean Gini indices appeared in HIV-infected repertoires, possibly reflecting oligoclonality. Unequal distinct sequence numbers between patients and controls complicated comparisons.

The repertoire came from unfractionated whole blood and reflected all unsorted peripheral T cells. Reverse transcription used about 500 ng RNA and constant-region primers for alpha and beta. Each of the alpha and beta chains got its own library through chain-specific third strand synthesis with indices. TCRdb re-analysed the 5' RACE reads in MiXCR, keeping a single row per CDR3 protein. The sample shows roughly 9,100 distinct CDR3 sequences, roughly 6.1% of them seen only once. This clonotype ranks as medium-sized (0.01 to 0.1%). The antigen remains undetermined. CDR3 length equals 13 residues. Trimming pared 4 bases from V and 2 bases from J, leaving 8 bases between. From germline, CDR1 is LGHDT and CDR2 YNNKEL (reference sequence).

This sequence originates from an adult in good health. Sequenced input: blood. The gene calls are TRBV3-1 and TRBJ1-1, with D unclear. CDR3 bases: TGTGCCAGCAGCCTGGCCCGTAACACTGAAGCTTTCTTT. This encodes CASSLARNTEAFF. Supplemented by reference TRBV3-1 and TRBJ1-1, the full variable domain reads DTAVSQTPKYLVTQMGNDKSIKCEQNLGHDTMYWYKQDSKKFLKIMFSYNNKELIINETVPNRFSPKSPDKAHLNLHINSLELGDSAVYFCASSLARNTEAFFGQGTRLTVV.